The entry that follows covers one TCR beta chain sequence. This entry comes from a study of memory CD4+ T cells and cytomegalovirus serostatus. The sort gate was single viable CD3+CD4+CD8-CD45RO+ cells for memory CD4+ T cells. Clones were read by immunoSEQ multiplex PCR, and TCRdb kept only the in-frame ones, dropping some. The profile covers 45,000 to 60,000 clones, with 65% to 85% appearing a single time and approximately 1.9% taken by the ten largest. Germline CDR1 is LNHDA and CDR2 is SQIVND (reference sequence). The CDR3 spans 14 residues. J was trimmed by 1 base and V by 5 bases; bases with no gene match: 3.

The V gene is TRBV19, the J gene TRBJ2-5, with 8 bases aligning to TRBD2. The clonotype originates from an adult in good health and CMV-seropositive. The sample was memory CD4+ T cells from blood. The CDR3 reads CASSVTSAQETQYF. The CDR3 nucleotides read TGTGCCAGTAGTGTGACTAGCGCCCAAGAGACCCAGTACTTC.